A single sample is the source of the 12 T cell receptor beta chains below, sequenced in a study of T cells in Graves' hyperthyroidism and ophthalmopathy. Amplification of TCR beta CDR3 regions used RNA as the template. HTBI primers drove first-round RT-PCR of the TCR CDR3. TCRdb reanalysed the multiplex PCR reads using MiXCR and keeps one entry per CDR3 protein. Counted here are fewer than 45,000 distinct CDR3 sequences, about 49% occurring once; the ten biggest clones make up 6.2%. Input material: blood. All receptors derive from a woman aged 50 to 65 with Graves' hyperthyroidism that later progressed to Graves' ophthalmopathy.

The genes are TRBV4-1 and TRBJ2-7; a weak D match, TRBD2 (5 bases). The V gene lost 0 bases and the J gene lost 7 bases, with 13 bases spanning the gap. This CDR3 has 14 residues. CDR1 and CDR2 from the germline V gene are MGHRA and YSYEKL. CDR3 protein: CASSQESGVWEQYF. CDR3 DNA: TGCGCCAGCAGCCAAGAATCCGGGGTTTGGGAGCAGTACTTC.

V gene TRBV7-9 combines with J gene TRBJ2-1; 8 nucleotides line up with TRBD1. Germline V gene lookup returns CDR1 SEHNR and CDR2 FQNEAQ (reference sequence). Losses at the gene ends were 10 bases for V and 6 bases for J; bases not matched to a gene: 11. The CDR3 runs to 14 residues. The CDR3 is CATPPGQDPNEQFF. The CDR3 DNA reads TGTGCCACCCCCCCGGGACAGGATCCCAATGAGCAGTTCTTC.

The V call is TRBV2, the J call TRBJ2-1, with 8 bases that match TRBD2. CDR3 length equals 15 residues. Per germline, CDR1 SNHLY and CDR2 FYNNEI. Trimming removed 10 bases from V and 6 bases from J; junction bases left unmatched: 14. CDR3 sequence reads: CATKVSGSYGNEQFF. The DNA for the CDR3 is TGTGCCACCAAGGTGAGCGGGAGTTACGGCAATGAGCAGTTCTTC. Combining the CDR3 with reference TRBV2 and TRBJ2-1 gives the whole variable domain EPEVTQTPSHQVTQMGQEVILRCVPISNHLYFYWYRQILGQKVEFLVSFYNNEISEKSEIFDDQFSVERPDGSNFTLKIRSTKLEDSAMYFCATKVSGSYGNEQFFGPGTRLTVL.

The chain employs TRBV6-2 or TRBV6-3 and TRBJ1-4; 10 nucleotides line up with TRBD1. CDR3 length: 14 amino acids. J was trimmed by 8 bases and V by 10 bases; bases with no gene match: 10. Germline assignment: CDR1 MNHEY and CDR2 SVGEGT. CDR3 protein: CATLDRGQSEKLFF. The CDR3 nucleotides are TGTGCCACCCTCGACAGGGGGCAAAGCGAAAAACTGTTTTTT.

On this clonotype itself: Because it lacks the conserved phenylalanine or tryptophan at the end, this CDR3 is likely a read error. This sequence joins TRBV5-1 and TRBJ1-5, with TRBD1 identical over 7 bases. The CDR3 sequence is 14 residues long. The junction had 7 bases not matched to a gene; V was cut back by 3 bases and J by 7 bases. CDR1 and CDR2 from the germline V gene are SGHRS and YFSETQ. The DNA for the CDR3 is TGCGCCAGCAGCTACAGACAGGGTAACCAGCCCCAGCATTCT. Protein: CASSYRQGNQPQHS.

The chain is built from TRBV24-1 and TRBJ2-5; D is tentatively TRBD1 or TRBD2 (6 bases each). CDR1 is KGHDR, CDR2 SFDVKD, per germline. The CDR3 loop spans 14 amino acids. The chain's CDR3 is CAGLGGRDQETQYF. The DNA of the CDR3 is TGTGCGGGGCTCGGGGGCCGTGACCAAGAGACCCAGTACTTC.

This clonotype was counted ten times or more. CDR3 residues: CASSYAQGSNQPQHF. CDR3 DNA sequence: TGTGCCAGCAGTTACGCCCAGGGAAGCAATCAGCCCCAGCATTTT. The chain recombines TRBV6-5 with TRBJ1-5; a possible D gene is TRBD1 (5 bases). The V end was cut by 2 bases, the J end by 1 base, with 9 bases between. Germline CDR1 and CDR2: MNHEY and SVGAGI. The CDR3 consists of 15 residues.

A word on this clonotype: Relative to the germline gene, one junction end is altered; a read error may explain this. The chain employs TRBV9 and TRBJ2-3; no clear D gene. CDR3 size: 17 residues. Per germline, CDR1 SGDLS and CDR2 YYNGEE. CDR3 sequence: CASSSHPPGASTDTQYF. The CDR3 DNA follows: TGTGCAAGCAGCTCCCATCCCCCAGGCGCTAGCACAGATACGCAGTATTTT.

Many counts were recorded for this clonotype. The chain is built from TRBV4-1 and TRBJ2-7, with D hard to call. Germline V gives CDR1 MGHRA, CDR2 YSYEKL. With 3 bases removed from V and 2 bases from J, the gap between germline ends came to 11 bases. The CDR3 is made up of 14 amino acids. The CDR3 region is CASSHPIITYEQYF. CDR3 DNA: TGCGCCAGCAGCCACCCGATTATTACCTACGAGCAGTACTTC.

For this clonotype: No DNA is shown, since the ends of the CDR3 on it are uncertain; the CDR3 is the one TCRdb lists. V is TRBV10-1 and J is TRBJ1-5. From germline, CDR1 is WNHNN and CDR2 SYGVQD (reference sequence). The CDR3 length is 17 residues, termini included. CDR3 loop: CASTNLRIGLRAGHQHF.

V and J are TRBV10-3 and TRBJ2-1; 16 bases match TRBD2. This CDR3 has 18 amino acids. V dropped 7 bases and J dropped 4; count of bases not matched to a gene: 10. Germline V gene lookup returns CDR1 ENHRY and CDR2 SYGVKD. CDR3 in amino acids: CAIKGTSGRERGYNEQFF. The CDR3 DNA reads as TGTGCCATCAAAGGGACTAGCGGGAGGGAAAGGGGATACAATGAGCAGTTCTTC.

This clonotype was recorded at least ten times. The chain couples TRBV19 to TRBJ2-2; TRBD2 aligns across 7 bases. Germline V gene sequence: CDR1 LNHDA, CDR2 SQIVND (reference sequence). CDR3 length: 15 amino acids. The V segment lost 1 base and the J segment 4 bases; nucleotides outside the gene matches: 3. This CDR3 is CASSIGLAATGELFF. CDR3 bases: TGTGCCAGTAGTATAGGTCTAGCGGCCACCGGGGAGCTGTTTTTT.